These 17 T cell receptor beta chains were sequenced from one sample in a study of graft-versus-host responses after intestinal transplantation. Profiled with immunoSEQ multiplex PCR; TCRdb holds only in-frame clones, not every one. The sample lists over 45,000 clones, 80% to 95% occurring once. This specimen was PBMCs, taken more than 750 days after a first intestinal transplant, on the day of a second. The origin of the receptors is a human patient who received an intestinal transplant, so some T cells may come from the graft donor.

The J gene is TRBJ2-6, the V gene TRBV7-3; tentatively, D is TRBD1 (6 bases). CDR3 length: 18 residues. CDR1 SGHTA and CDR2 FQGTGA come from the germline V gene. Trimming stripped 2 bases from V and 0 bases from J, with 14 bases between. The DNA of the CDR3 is TGTGCCAGCAGCTTAGTGACAGGCCACTCCTCTGGGGCCAACGTCCTGACTTTC. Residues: CASSLVTGHSSGANVLTF.

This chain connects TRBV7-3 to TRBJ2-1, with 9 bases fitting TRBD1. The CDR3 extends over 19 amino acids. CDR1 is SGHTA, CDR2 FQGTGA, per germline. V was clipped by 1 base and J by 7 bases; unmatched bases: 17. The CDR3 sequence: CASSLNWITHRGRGNEQFF. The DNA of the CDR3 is TGTGCCAGCAGCTTAAACTGGATCACTCACAGGGGGCGCGGGAATGAGCAGTTCTTC.

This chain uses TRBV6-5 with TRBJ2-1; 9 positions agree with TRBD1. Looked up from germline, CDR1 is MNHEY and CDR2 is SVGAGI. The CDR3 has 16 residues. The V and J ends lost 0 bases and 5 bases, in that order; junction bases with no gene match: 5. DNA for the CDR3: TGTGCCAGCAGTTACTCCTCGGGACAGGGAGACAATGAGCAGTTCTTC. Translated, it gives CASSYSSGQGDNEQFF.

Written as DNA, the CDR3 is TGTGCCAGCAGTCCCCGGCGGGAGAGTCGAGAGACCCAGTACTTC. It yields the protein CASSPRRESRETQYF. The rearrangement links TRBV6-5 to TRBJ2-5, with 7 bases matching TRBD2. The CDR3 consists of 15 residues. V trimming: 5 bases; J trimming: 4 bases; junction bases outside the gene matches: 10. CDR1 is MNHEY and CDR2 is SVGAGI in the germline V gene.

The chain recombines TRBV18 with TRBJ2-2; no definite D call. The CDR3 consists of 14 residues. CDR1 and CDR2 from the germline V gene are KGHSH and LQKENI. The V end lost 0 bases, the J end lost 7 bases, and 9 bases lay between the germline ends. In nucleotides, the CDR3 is TGTGCCAGCTCACCACCCCCGAACGGCGGGGAGCTGTTTTTT. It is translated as CASSPPPNGGELFF.

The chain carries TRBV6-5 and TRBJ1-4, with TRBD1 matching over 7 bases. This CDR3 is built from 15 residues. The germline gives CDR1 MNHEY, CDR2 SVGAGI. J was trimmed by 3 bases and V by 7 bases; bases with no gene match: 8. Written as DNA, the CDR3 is TGTGCCAGCACTTATACAGGGGCGGCTAATGAAAAACTGTTTTTT. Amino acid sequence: CASTYTGAANEKLFF.

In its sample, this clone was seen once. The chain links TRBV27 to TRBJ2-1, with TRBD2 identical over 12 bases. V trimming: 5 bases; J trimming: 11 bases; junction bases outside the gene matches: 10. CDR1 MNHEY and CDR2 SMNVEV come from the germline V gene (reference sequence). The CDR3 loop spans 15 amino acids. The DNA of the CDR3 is TGTGCCAGCAGTAGCGGACTAGCGGGAAAAGAAAAGCAGTTCTTC. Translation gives CASSSGLAGKEKQFF.

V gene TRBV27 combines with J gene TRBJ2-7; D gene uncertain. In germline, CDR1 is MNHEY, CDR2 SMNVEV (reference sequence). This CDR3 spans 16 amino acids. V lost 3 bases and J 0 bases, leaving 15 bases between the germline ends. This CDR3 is CASSFRLAGDSYEQYF. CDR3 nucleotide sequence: TGTGCCAGCAGTTTTCGACTCGCAGGCGACTCCTACGAGCAGTACTTC.

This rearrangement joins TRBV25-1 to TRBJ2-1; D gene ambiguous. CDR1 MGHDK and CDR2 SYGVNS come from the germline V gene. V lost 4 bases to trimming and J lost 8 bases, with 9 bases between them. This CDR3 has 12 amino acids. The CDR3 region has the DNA TGTGCCAGCAGTGCGTCAGGCGATGAGCAGTTCTTC. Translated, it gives CASSASGDEQFF.

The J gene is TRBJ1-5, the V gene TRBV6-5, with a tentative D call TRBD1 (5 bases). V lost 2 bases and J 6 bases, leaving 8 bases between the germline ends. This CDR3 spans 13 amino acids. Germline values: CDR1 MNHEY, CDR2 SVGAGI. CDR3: CASSYRGGQPQHF. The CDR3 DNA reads TGTGCCAGCAGTTACAGGGGTGGTCAGCCCCAGCATTTT.

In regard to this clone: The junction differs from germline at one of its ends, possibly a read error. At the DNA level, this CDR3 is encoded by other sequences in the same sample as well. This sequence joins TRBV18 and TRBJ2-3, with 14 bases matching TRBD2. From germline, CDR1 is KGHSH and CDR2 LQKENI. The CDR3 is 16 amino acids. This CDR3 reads CASSPTSGRGTDTQYF. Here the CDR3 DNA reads TGTGCCAGTTCACCGACTAGCGGGAGGGGGACAGATACGCAGTATTTT.

CDR3 protein: CASSQEGAGGPYEQYF. The CDR3 nucleotides are TGTGCCAGCAGCCAAGAGGGGGCGGGAGGGCCGTACGAGCAGTACTTC. V gene TRBV4-2 combines with J gene TRBJ2-7; TRBD2 agrees at 9 bases. The CDR3 has 16 residues. The junction had 7 bases not matched to a gene; V was cut back by 0 bases and J by 4 bases. Germline V lookup: CDR1 LGHNA, CDR2 YNFKEQ.

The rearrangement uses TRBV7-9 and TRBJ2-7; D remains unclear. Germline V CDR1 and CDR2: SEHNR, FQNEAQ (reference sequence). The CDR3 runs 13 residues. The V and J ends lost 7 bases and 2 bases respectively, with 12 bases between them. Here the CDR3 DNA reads TGTGCCAGCAACGAGGCCGGCACCTACGAGCAGTACTTC. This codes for CASNEAGTYEQYF.

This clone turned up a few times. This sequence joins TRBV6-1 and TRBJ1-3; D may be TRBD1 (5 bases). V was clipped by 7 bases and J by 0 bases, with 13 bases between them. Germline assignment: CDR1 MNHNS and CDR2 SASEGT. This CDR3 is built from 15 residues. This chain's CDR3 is CASTRDWDSGNTIYF. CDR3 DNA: TGTGCCAGCACCAGGGACTGGGACTCTGGAAACACCATATATTTT.

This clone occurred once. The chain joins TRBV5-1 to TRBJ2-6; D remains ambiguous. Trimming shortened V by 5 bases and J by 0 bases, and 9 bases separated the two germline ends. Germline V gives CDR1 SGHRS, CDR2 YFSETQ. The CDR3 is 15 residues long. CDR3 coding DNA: TGCGCCAGCAGAGTCGCCAGCTCTGGGGCCAACGTCCTGACTTTC. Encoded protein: CASRVASSGANVLTF.

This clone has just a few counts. CDR3 nucleotides: TGTGCCAGCAGTGAGAAGATACCGGGACACGGAAGCTCTGGAAACACCATATATTTT. This sequence encodes CASSEKIPGHGSSGNTIYF. This sequence joins TRBV6-1 and TRBJ1-3; D possibly corresponds to TRBD1 (6 bases). V shed 3 bases and J shed 0 bases, with 21 bases lying between them. Germline loops: CDR1 MNHNS, CDR2 SASEGT. The CDR3 is 19 amino acids.

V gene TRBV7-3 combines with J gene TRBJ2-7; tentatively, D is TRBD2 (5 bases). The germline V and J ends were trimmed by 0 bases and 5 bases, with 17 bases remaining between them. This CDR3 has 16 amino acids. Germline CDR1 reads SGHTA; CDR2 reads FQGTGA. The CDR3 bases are TGTGCCAGCAGCTTAACCAGGTCAGCCCCGGGGAACGAGCAGTACTTC. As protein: CASSLTRSAPGNEQYF.